This TCR beta chain emerged from a study of blood T cells in healthy people across ages. Whole-study findings and limits: TCR beta diversity correlated strongly with naive T cell percentage.

Points on this clonotype: The antigen is undetermined. One junction end does not reproduce the germline sequence, and a read error may be involved.

The CDR3 has 16 amino acids. Germline V gives CDR1 SNHLY, CDR2 FYNNEI. With a J-beta primer mix and a sample-barcoded 5' primer, a second PCR ran about 7 to 12 cycles. TCRdb analysed the 5' RACE reads with MiXCR anew, one entry per CDR3 protein. The sample shows hundreds of thousands of distinct CDR3 sequences, under 30% of them seen only once. The same sample was also studied in work on T cells of mothers and their children. From that paper: The study sampled a few healthy Caucasian mothers and their six children.

The sequencing input was blood. The chain is built from TRBV2 and TRBJ1-1; D possibly corresponds to TRBD1 (6 bases). The sequence was collected from a boy between 10 and 17 years old in good health. CDR3: CASSDSYGTPNTEAYF. For the CDR3, the DNA is TGTGCCAGCAGTGACTCCTACGGGACACCCAACACTGAAGCTTACTTT.